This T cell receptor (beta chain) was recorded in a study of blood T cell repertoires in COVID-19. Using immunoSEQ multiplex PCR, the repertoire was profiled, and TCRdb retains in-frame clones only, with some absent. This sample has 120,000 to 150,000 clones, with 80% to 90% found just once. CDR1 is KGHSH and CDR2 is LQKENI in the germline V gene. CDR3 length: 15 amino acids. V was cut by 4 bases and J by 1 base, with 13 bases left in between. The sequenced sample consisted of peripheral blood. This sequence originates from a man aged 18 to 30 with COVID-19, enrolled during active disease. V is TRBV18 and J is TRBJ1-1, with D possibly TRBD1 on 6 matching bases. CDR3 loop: CASSLAGTPNTEAFF. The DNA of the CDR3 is TGTGCCAGCTCACTGGCCGGGACACCGAACACTGAAGCTTTCTTT.